The rows below give T cell receptor beta chains drawn from one sample of a study of T cells after yellow fever vaccination. TCRdb reanalysed the 5' RACE reads using MiXCR and keeps one entry per CDR3 protein. The sample consists of almost 70,000 distinct CDR3 sequences, approximately 5.9% of them appearing once. This specimen consisted of CD4+ T cells sorted from PBMCs, obtained around 15 days after the first yellow fever vaccination. All receptors derive from a man aged 18 to 30 who received the YFV17D yellow fever vaccine. Each CDR3 is given with its conserved first and last residue. The order of the fields is V gene, J gene, D gene, clone size, CDR3 protein, CDR3 DNA. A D gene is named only where the DNA matches it firmly. Only part of the rows carry a size: once, few, many, or a class if the clone is expanded.

v_gene: TRBV29-1
j_gene: TRBJ1-2
d_gene: -
abundance: many
CDR3aa: CSVRPSSYGYTF
CDR3nt: TGCAGCGTTCGTCCCAGCAGCTATGGCTACACCTTC

v_gene: TRBV2
j_gene: TRBJ2-7
d_gene: -
abundance: many
CDR3aa: CASKRGTNSYEQYF
CDR3nt: TGTGCCAGCAAACGCGGAACCAACTCCTACGAGCAGTACTTC

v_gene: TRBV29-1
j_gene: TRBJ2-3
d_gene: TRBD2
abundance: many
CDR3aa: CSERTSGADTQYF
CDR3nt: TGCAGCGAACGGACTAGCGGGGCAGATACGCAGTATTTT

v_gene: TRBV10-3
j_gene: TRBJ1-2
d_gene: -
abundance: many
CDR3aa: CASRGGPGYTF
CDR3nt: TGTGCCAGCCGGGGGGGGCCTGGCTACACCTTC

v_gene: TRBV5-1
j_gene: TRBJ2-3
d_gene: TRBD1
abundance: many
CDR3aa: CASSLEGQFSDTQYF
CDR3nt: TGCGCCAGCAGCTTGGAGGGACAGTTTTCAGATACGCAGTATTTT

v_gene: TRBV11-2
j_gene: TRBJ1-5
d_gene: TRBD1
abundance: many
CDR3aa: CASSPLQGRDQPQHF
CDR3nt: TGTGCCAGCAGCCCTCTACAGGGGAGGGATCAGCCCCAGCATTTT

v_gene: TRBV5-1
j_gene: TRBJ2-5
d_gene: TRBD1
abundance: many
CDR3aa: CASSAQTGSETQYF
CDR3nt: TGCGCCAGCAGCGCCCAGACAGGGTCGGAGACCCAGTACTTC

v_gene: TRBV6-2/TRBV6-3
j_gene: TRBJ1-2
d_gene: -
abundance: many
CDR3aa: CASSFFGDGYTF
CDR3nt: TGTGCCAGCAGTTTCTTTGGGGATGGCTACACCTTC

v_gene: TRBV7-3
j_gene: TRBJ2-1
d_gene: TRBD2
abundance: few
CDR3aa: CASSLLAGVEQFF
CDR3nt: TGTGCCAGCAGCCTCCTAGCGGGGGTTGAGCAGTTCTTC

v_gene: TRBV7-9
j_gene: TRBJ1-1
d_gene: TRBD1
abundance: many
CDR3aa: CASSTRQGRDTEAFF
CDR3nt: TGTGCCAGCAGCACCCGACAGGGGCGAGACACTGAAGCTTTCTTT

v_gene: TRBV7-9
j_gene: TRBJ1-1
d_gene: TRBD1
abundance: many
CDR3aa: CASSSTGPGGWNTEAFF
CDR3nt: TGTGCCAGCAGCTCGACCGGCCCAGGGGGCTGGAACACTGAAGCTTTCTTT

v_gene: TRBV20-1
j_gene: TRBJ1-2
d_gene: TRBD1
abundance: many
CDR3aa: CSARNRGYGYTF
CDR3nt: TGCAGTGCTAGAAACAGGGGATATGGCTACACCTTC

v_gene: TRBV7-2
j_gene: TRBJ2-5
d_gene: TRBD2
abundance: many
CDR3aa: CASSGGGGSVTQYF
CDR3nt: TGTGCCAGCAGCGGAGGCGGGGGTTCAGTGACCCAGTACTTC

v_gene: TRBV7-2
j_gene: TRBJ1-5
d_gene: -
abundance: -
CDR3aa: CASSSYQVRQPQHF
CDR3nt: TGTGCCAGCAGCTCCTACCAGGTCCGGCAGCCCCAGCATTTT

v_gene: TRBV5-1
j_gene: TRBJ2-1
d_gene: -
abundance: many
CDR3aa: CASSSGVGYNEQFF
CDR3nt: TGCGCCAGCAGCTCAGGGGTTGGGTACAATGAGCAGTTCTTC

v_gene: TRBV2
j_gene: TRBJ2-3
d_gene: -
abundance: many
CDR3aa: CASSEGAVDTQYF
CDR3nt: TGTGCCAGCAGTGAAGGGGCAGTGGATACGCAGTATTTT

v_gene: TRBV5-4
j_gene: TRBJ2-5
d_gene: TRBD1
abundance: few
CDR3aa: CASSFRTGETQYF
CDR3nt: TGTGCCAGCAGCTTCCGGACAGGAGAGACCCAGTACTTC

v_gene: TRBV20-1
j_gene: TRBJ2-4
d_gene: -
abundance: many
CDR3aa: CSARVGGIQYF
CDR3nt: TGCAGTGCTAGAGTAGGGGGCATTCAGTACTTC

v_gene: TRBV4-1
j_gene: TRBJ1-6
d_gene: -
abundance: many
CDR3aa: CASSQARANSPLHF
CDR3nt: TGCGCCAGCAGCCAAGCCAGGGCTAATTCACCCCTCCACTTT

v_gene: TRBV30
j_gene: TRBJ2-3
d_gene: TRBD2
abundance: many
CDR3aa: CAWTTGLAGSDTQYF
CDR3nt: TGTGCCTGGACAACCGGACTAGCGGGGTCAGATACGCAGTATTTT

v_gene: TRBV29-1
j_gene: TRBJ2-2
d_gene: -
abundance: many
CDR3aa: CSVGAPPGELFF
CDR3nt: TGCAGCGTTGGGGCGCCGCCCGGGGAGCTGTTTTTT

v_gene: TRBV18
j_gene: TRBJ1-1
d_gene: TRBD1
abundance: -
CDR3aa: CASSRGQEMNTEAFF
CDR3nt: TGTGCCAGCTCACGGGGACAGGAGATGAACACTGAAGCTTTCTTT

v_gene: TRBV12-3/TRBV12-4
j_gene: TRBJ2-3
d_gene: -
abundance: many
CDR3aa: CASSLSGTGLAQYF
CDR3nt: TGTGCCAGCAGTTTGTCAGGGACGGGCCTGGCGCAGTATTTT

v_gene: TRBV7-2
j_gene: TRBJ2-7
d_gene: -
abundance: many
CDR3aa: CASSLVLASYEQYF
CDR3nt: TGTGCCAGCAGCTTAGTTCTGGCCTCCTACGAGCAGTACTTC

v_gene: TRBV5-6
j_gene: TRBJ2-1
d_gene: TRBD2
abundance: many
CDR3aa: CASSSGRYNEQFF
CDR3nt: TGTGCCAGCAGCTCCGGGAGGTACAATGAGCAGTTCTTC

v_gene: TRBV2
j_gene: TRBJ2-3
d_gene: -
abundance: many
CDR3aa: CASSVVGGGADTQYF
CDR3nt: TGTGCCAGCAGTGTGGTGGGGGGAGGCGCAGATACGCAGTATTTT

v_gene: TRBV20-1
j_gene: TRBJ2-3
d_gene: -
abundance: many
CDR3aa: CSASRQSSTDTQYF
CDR3nt: TGCAGTGCTAGCCGGCAGAGTAGCACAGATACGCAGTATTTT

v_gene: TRBV14
j_gene: TRBJ2-5
d_gene: -
abundance: many
CDR3aa: CASSQDDRTQYF
CDR3nt: TGTGCCAGCAGCCAAGACGATCGGACCCAGTACTTC

v_gene: TRBV5-4
j_gene: TRBJ2-6
d_gene: -
abundance: few
CDR3aa: CASSRVTDSGANVLTF
CDR3nt: TGTGCCAGCAGCCGTGTAACAGACTCTGGGGCCAACGTCCTGACTTTC

v_gene: TRBV10-3
j_gene: TRBJ1-2
d_gene: -
abundance: many
CDR3aa: CAMSEAGKDDYGYTF
CDR3nt: TGTGCCATGAGTGAGGCAGGGAAAGATGACTATGGCTACACCTTC

v_gene: TRBV29-1
j_gene: TRBJ2-1
d_gene: -
abundance: many
CDR3aa: CSVERGATYNEQFF
CDR3nt: TGCAGCGTTGAACGGGGGGCCACCTACAATGAGCAGTTCTTC

v_gene: TRBV5-1
j_gene: TRBJ1-2
d_gene: -
abundance: -
CDR3aa: CASSLVDTAYGYTF
CDR3nt: TGCGCCAGCAGCTTGGTGGACACAGCCTATGGCTACACATTC

v_gene: TRBV4-3
j_gene: TRBJ1-4
d_gene: -
abundance: many
CDR3aa: CASSEGGEKLFF
CDR3nt: TGCGCCAGCAGCGAGGGGGGGGAAAAACTGTTTTTT

v_gene: TRBV20-1
j_gene: TRBJ1-2
d_gene: -
abundance: many
CDR3aa: CSAIGPGGYTF
CDR3nt: TGCAGTGCTATCGGTCCGGGAGGCTACACCTTC